This T cell receptor beta chain was identified during a study of T cells after yellow fever vaccination. General observations from the study: Clones that expanded after primary vaccination mostly reappeared after the booster (around 96% CD4, about 89% CD8). Within FACS-sorted repertoires, abundant clonotypes contaminating from the bulk population could be present.

5'RACE template switching added a universal primer site and UMIs to TCR cDNA. TCRdb re-called the 5' RACE reads with MiXCR, one entry per CDR3 protein. Among around 530,000 distinct CDR3 sequences, 17% were seen once, and the ten largest hold 17%. The germline V and J ends were trimmed by 4 bases and 0 bases, with 11 bases remaining between them. The CDR3 has 14 amino acids. Germline assignment: CDR1 SGHRS and CDR2 YFSETQ. This clonotype showed up just a few times. The antigen remains undetermined. The sequence was collected from a young man who received the YFV17D yellow fever vaccine. Sequenced material: PBMCs, taken 4 to 5 days after the first yellow fever vaccination. The chain employs TRBV5-1 and TRBJ2-7, with D unresolved. The CDR3 DNA is TGCGCCAGCAGCCTAGGACCGGTCTCCTACGAGCAGTACGTC. Translation gives CASSLGPVSYEQYV.